The rows below give T cell receptor beta chains drawn from one sample of a study of long-term antiretroviral therapy in people with HIV. Only in-frame clones appear in the TCRdb table, and some are missing; sequencing was by immunoSEQ multiplex PCR. The table lists tens of thousands of clones, about 91% of them singletons. This specimen consisted of unsorted PBMCs, obtained 4.4 years after starting antiretroviral therapy. These receptors all stem from a woman in her forties or fifties with HIV. CDR3s include the opening cysteine and the closing phenylalanine or tryptophan. The order of the fields is V gene, D gene, clone size, J gene, CDR3 protein, CDR3 DNA. D genes are given only for firm matches. Clone size is stated in some rows and not others, as once, few, many or a class when expanded.

v_gene: TRBV11-1
d_gene: -
abundance: once
j_gene: TRBJ1-4
CDR3aa: CASSISEKLFF
CDR3nt: TGTGCCAGCAGCATATCCGAAAAACTGTTTTTT

v_gene: TRBV5-6
d_gene: -
abundance: -
j_gene: TRBJ2-5
CDR3aa: CASSFRETQYF
CDR3nt: TGTGCCAGCAGCTTTCGAGAGACCCAGTACTTC

v_gene: TRBV29-1
d_gene: -
abundance: -
j_gene: TRBJ1-1
CDR3aa: CSVDKTANTEAFF
CDR3nt: TGCAGCGTTGATAAGACGGCGAACACTGAAGCTTTCTTT

v_gene: TRBV7-9
d_gene: -
abundance: -
j_gene: TRBJ2-2
CDR3aa: CASSLAERYTGELFF
CDR3nt: TGTGCCAGCAGCTTAGCGGAGAGGTACACCGGGGAGCTGTTTTTT

v_gene: TRBV5-6
d_gene: -
abundance: few
j_gene: TRBJ2-1
CDR3aa: CASSLGQYYNEQFF
CDR3nt: TGTGCCAGCAGCTTGGGGCAGTACTACAATGAGCAGTTCTTC

v_gene: TRBV2
d_gene: -
abundance: -
j_gene: TRBJ2-2
CDR3aa: CASTLQGPTGELFF
CDR3nt: TGTGCCAGCACATTACAGGGACCCACCGGGGAGCTGTTTTTT

v_gene: TRBV5-1
d_gene: -
abundance: -
j_gene: TRBJ2-7
CDR3aa: CASSSTGYEQYF
CDR3nt: TGCGCCAGCTCCTCCACAGGGTACGAGCAGTACTTC

v_gene: TRBV7-2
d_gene: -
abundance: -
j_gene: TRBJ1-1
CDR3aa: CASSLAVRTEAFF
CDR3nt: TGTGCCAGCAGCTTAGCAGTTAGGACTGAAGCTTTCTTT

v_gene: TRBV10-3
d_gene: TRBD2
abundance: -
j_gene: TRBJ2-1
CDR3aa: CAIRDTGTSGGRSYNEQFF
CDR3nt: TGTGCCATCAGGGATACCGGGACTAGCGGGGGGCGCTCCTACAATGAGCAGTTCTTC

v_gene: TRBV6-1
d_gene: -
abundance: -
j_gene: TRBJ2-1
CDR3aa: CASSAGFSYNEQFF
CDR3nt: TGTGCCAGCAGTGCAGGGTTCTCCTACAATGAGCAGTTCTTC

v_gene: TRBV2
d_gene: -
abundance: -
j_gene: TRBJ1-4
CDR3aa: CASQRGNEKLFF
CDR3nt: TGTGCCAGCCAGCGCGGGAATGAAAAACTGTTTTTT

v_gene: TRBV11-2
d_gene: -
abundance: -
j_gene: TRBJ1-1
CDR3aa: CASSFFPNTEAFF
CDR3nt: TGTGCCAGCAGCTTTTTCCCGAACACTGAAGCTTTCTTT

v_gene: TRBV19
d_gene: -
abundance: -
j_gene: TRBJ1-2
CDR3aa: CASGISTF
CDR3nt: TGTGCCAGTGGGATTTCCACCTTC

v_gene: TRBV7-9
d_gene: TRBD1
abundance: -
j_gene: TRBJ1-6
CDR3aa: CASSGTVSESPLHF
CDR3nt: TGTGCCAGCAGCGGGACAGTGTCGGAATCACCCCTCCACTTT

v_gene: TRBV29-1
d_gene: TRBD1
abundance: -
j_gene: TRBJ1-1
CDR3aa: CSGTGGQGMNTEAFF
CDR3nt: TGCAGCGGGACCGGCGGACAGGGGATGAACACTGAAGCTTTCTTT

v_gene: TRBV5-5
d_gene: -
abundance: once
j_gene: TRBJ2-7
CDR3aa: CASSLVSGSYEQYF
CDR3nt: TGTGCCAGCAGCTTGGTTAGCGGTTCCTACGAGCAGTACTTC

v_gene: TRBV2
d_gene: -
abundance: -
j_gene: TRBJ2-2
CDR3aa: CASRGDNTGELFF
CDR3nt: TGTGCCAGCAGAGGTGACAACACCGGGGAGCTGTTTTTT

v_gene: TRBV27
d_gene: -
abundance: -
j_gene: TRBJ2-3
CDR3aa: CASSFRGFGDTQYF
CDR3nt: TGTGCCAGCAGTTTTCGGGGGTTTGGGGATACGCAGTATTTT

v_gene: TRBV10-3
d_gene: TRBD2
abundance: -
j_gene: TRBJ2-3
CDR3aa: CAISESGTRGDTQYF
CDR3nt: TGTGCCATCAGTGAGTCCGGGACTAGAGGGGATACGCAGTATTTT

v_gene: TRBV21-1
d_gene: -
abundance: -
j_gene: TRBJ1-3
CDR3aa: CASSIPPPGGKGNTIYF
CDR3nt: TGTGCCAGCAGCATTCCACCCCCAGGGGGGAAAGGAAACACCATATATTTT

v_gene: TRBV6-5
d_gene: -
abundance: -
j_gene: TRBJ1-2
CDR3aa: CASSYNRANYGYTF
CDR3nt: TGTGCCAGCAGTTACAACCGAGCTAACTATGGCTACACCTTC

v_gene: TRBV7-9
d_gene: -
abundance: -
j_gene: TRBJ2-7
CDR3aa: CASRHISGYEQYF
CDR3nt: TGTGCCAGCAGACATATCTCGGGCTACGAGCAGTACTTC

v_gene: TRBV19
d_gene: -
abundance: -
j_gene: TRBJ2-7
CDR3aa: CASRTGRSSYEQYF
CDR3nt: TGTGCCAGTAGAACAGGTCGGAGCTCCTACGAGCAGTACTTC

v_gene: TRBV2
d_gene: TRBD1
abundance: -
j_gene: TRBJ2-1
CDR3aa: CASSGQGHNEQFF
CDR3nt: TGTGCCAGCAGTGGACAGGGGCACAATGAGCAGTTCTTC

v_gene: TRBV7-2
d_gene: -
abundance: -
j_gene: TRBJ2-7
CDR3aa: CASSSGGGSSKYEQYF
CDR3nt: TGTGCCAGCAGCTCCGGCGGGGGCTCCTCCAAGTACGAGCAGTACTTC

v_gene: TRBV7-3
d_gene: TRBD2
abundance: once
j_gene: TRBJ2-1
CDR3aa: CASSASSGGAGNEQFF
CDR3nt: TGTGCCAGCAGCGCAAGTAGCGGGGGGGCCGGCAATGAGCAGTTCTTC

v_gene: TRBV29-1
d_gene: -
abundance: few
j_gene: TRBJ1-1
CDR3aa: CSVASGAANTEAFF
CDR3nt: TGCAGCGTGGCTAGCGGGGCCGCGAACACTGAAGCTTTCTTT

v_gene: TRBV11-2
d_gene: -
abundance: once
j_gene: TRBJ1-2
CDR3aa: CASSATLGSYGYTF
CDR3nt: TGTGCCAGCAGCGCGACGTTGGGGAGCTATGGCTACACCTTC

v_gene: TRBV30
d_gene: -
abundance: -
j_gene: TRBJ1-1
CDR3aa: CAWGDNTEAFF
CDR3nt: TGTGCCTGGGGAGATAACACTGAAGCTTTCTTT

v_gene: TRBV7-3
d_gene: -
abundance: -
j_gene: TRBJ2-3
CDR3aa: CASSPGILPDTQYF
CDR3nt: TGTGCCAGCTCGCCAGGGATACTTCCAGATACGCAGTATTTT

v_gene: TRBV12-5
d_gene: -
abundance: -
j_gene: TRBJ2-7
CDR3aa: CASGPSYEQYF
CDR3nt: TGTGCTAGTGGTCCCTCTTACGAGCAGTACTTC

v_gene: TRBV6-1
d_gene: TRBD1
abundance: -
j_gene: TRBJ2-5
CDR3aa: CASSHRGRETQYF
CDR3nt: TGTGCCAGCAGTCACAGGGGGCGAGAGACCCAGTACTTC

v_gene: TRBV5-6
d_gene: -
abundance: -
j_gene: TRBJ2-4
CDR3aa: CASTRAQGGSFLAKNIQYF
CDR3nt: TGTGCCAGCACACGGGCCCAGGGGGGAAGCTTCTTAGCCAAAAACATTCAGTACTTC